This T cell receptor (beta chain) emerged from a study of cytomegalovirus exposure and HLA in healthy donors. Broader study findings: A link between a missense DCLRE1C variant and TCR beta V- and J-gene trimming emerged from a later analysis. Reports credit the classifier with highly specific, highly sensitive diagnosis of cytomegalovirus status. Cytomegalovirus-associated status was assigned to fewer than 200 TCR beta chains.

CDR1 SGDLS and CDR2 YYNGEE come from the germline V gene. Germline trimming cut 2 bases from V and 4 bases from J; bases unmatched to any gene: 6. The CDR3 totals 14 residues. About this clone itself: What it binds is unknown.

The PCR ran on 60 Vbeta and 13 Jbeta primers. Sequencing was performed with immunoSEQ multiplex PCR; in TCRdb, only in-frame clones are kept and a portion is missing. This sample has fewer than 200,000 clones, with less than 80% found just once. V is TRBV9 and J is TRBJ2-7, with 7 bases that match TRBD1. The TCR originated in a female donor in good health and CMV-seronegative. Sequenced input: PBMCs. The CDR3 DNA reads TGTGCCAGCAGCGTCGGCGACAGGGCGTACGAGCAGTACTTC. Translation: CASSVGDRAYEQYF. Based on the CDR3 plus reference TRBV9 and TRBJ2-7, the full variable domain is DSGVTQTPKHLITATGQRVTLRCSPRSGDLSVYWYQQSLDQGLQFLIQYYNGEERAKGNILERFSAQQFPDLHSELNLSSLELGDSALYFCASSVGDRAYEQYFGPGTRLTVT.